This entry describes one T cell receptor (beta chain). The antigen it recognizes is unknown. No qualities accompany the bases; no much larger clone lies one base away. Sample time point, as interpreted from the label and publication: 24 months on ibrutinib. For TCR beta library preparation, 1.5 to 2.5 micrograms of genomic DNA were extracted from the cryopreserved PBMCs. Longitudinal blood samples from CLL patients receiving ibrutinib monotherapy were subjected to high-throughput TCR beta sequencing. Patients were enrolled in a phase 2 open-label single-center ibrutinib monotherapy trial. These data are taken from a study of cytotoxic CD8 clonotypes in ibrutinib-treated CLL (dated by TCRdb to the early 2020s). Background on the whole study: In this cohort, 15 patients were treatment-naive and under 13 were relapsed/refractory, while about 17 had unmutated IGHV. Partial responses were observed in roughly 25 patients and complete responses in 2; after a median follow-up of 68 months, remission was maintained in around 14 patients and progression was observed in approximately twelve. Samples at response were collected after a median of about twelve months of treatment, with a range of about 6 to 36 months. Samples averaged around 280,000 productive templates and some 96,000 productive rearrangements. Longitudinal samples were available for about 30% of the roughly 86 trial participants. Cryopreserved peripheral blood mononuclear cells were obtained before treatment, at response, and at either sustained remission or disease progression. Patients were still on ibrutinib when every remission and progressive disease sample was collected. The study at large found these results: Sustained-remission and progressing patients did not have matched sampling times, and lymph node repertoires were not examined. At ibrutinib response clonality went up, during sustained remission it held steady, and at progression it dropped back toward baseline. Public clonotypes were found to be uncommon and were observed to contract or remain stable during treatment; the increase in clonality was shown to reflect expansion of private clonotypes at ibrutinib response. Baseline clonality exceeded that of age-matched healthy donors and correlated strongly with circulating CD8+ T-cell counts.

A MiSeq instrument was used for deep resolution sequencing, which targeted depths ranging from 1 in 1 million up to 1 in 200,000 T cells, with coverage averaging 10x for each clonotype. TCR beta libraries were generated with the immunoSEQ hsTCRB Kit. As for the authors' bioinformatics: The data were analyzed with ImmunoSEQ Analyzer and ImmunoSEQ Data Assistant, and V, D and J gene assignments followed IMGT definitions. Clonality was computed as one minus normalized Shannon entropy of productive rearrangement frequencies, ranging from 0 to 1. Only overrepresented clonotypes making up at least 0.05% of the repertoire of each patient were included in the public clonotype analysis. Fewer than 15 age-matched healthy donor repertoires from immuneACCESS served as clonality controls. TCRdb stores this immuneACCESS table with in-frame sequences only. Part of the clones is absent; in the studies checked, under half of the shortfall reflects unresolved V genes, and no reason is known for the rest. V, J and clone size were drawn from that table, and D and trimming were deduced from the DNA. The sample table records about 200,000 clones; roughly 72% of these occur just once. Clones ranked in the top ten supply around an eighth of the sample.

The CDR3 covers 11 residues, taking in both the cysteine and the phenylalanine. Of the read, only the CDR3 DNA is kept; its 33 bases are in frame from base 1. CDR1 MNHEY and CDR2 SMNVEV were looked up in the germline V gene (reference sequence). V loses 3 bases, J loses 2 bases, and the germline ends lie 1 base apart. This receptor was taken from a human donor with chronic lymphocytic leukemia. The input for sequencing was PBMCs, taken after 24 months of ibrutinib treatment. The rearranged chain carries TRBV27 and TRBJ2-5; no D gene can be assigned with confidence. The nucleotide sequence is TGTGCCAGCAGTTTTCAAGAGACCCAGTACTTC. Its product reads: CASSFQETQYF.